A single TCR beta chain is shown here with its context. Its cognate antigen is unknown. The CDR3 loop spans 17 amino acids. Germline V gives CDR1 MNHEY, CDR2 SVGEGT. V shed 4 bases and J shed 2 bases, with 21 bases lying between them. This sample is part of a study of T cell responses to AZD1222 COVID-19 vaccine. Study information: Second-dose groups at about 4 or about 12 weeks were pooled. The study, taken as a whole, reports: Spike as a whole was targeted by vaccine-associated CD4 TCRs, dominant at 160-218 and 743-854. White British people made up most donors, females outnumbered males, and clonal diversity was possibly underestimated.

The table came from immunoSEQ multiplex PCR; TCRdb's copy has only in-frame clones and leaves some out. The sample holds 80,000 to 95,000 clones, approximately 80% seen once. The material was peripheral blood, obtained on day 0 of AZD1222 vaccination. This chain connects TRBV6-2 or TRBV6-3 to TRBJ2-7; D possibly corresponds to TRBD1 (5 bases). The receptor's source is an adult in good health. The CDR3 loop is CASSWAGYVETTYEQYF. Written as DNA, the CDR3 is TGTGCCAGCAGTTGGGCAGGGTACGTCGAGACAACCTACGAGCAGTACTTC.